This record concerns one T cell receptor (beta chain) sequence. This sample was taken from a study of OX40 agonist ivuxolimab in advanced cancers. Germline V CDR1 and CDR2: SGHNT, YENEEA. V gave up 0 bases and J gave up 4 bases, with 5 bases separating them. The CDR3 consists of 13 residues. If patients had autoimmune disease history or systemic immunosuppression, they were excluded. Data came from immunoSEQ multiplex PCR; TCRdb stores just in-frame clones and leaves some out. The sample records around 40,000 clones, 80% to 90% being singletons. The sequenced sample was CD4+ or CD8+ T cells sorted from blood, obtained in a trial of the OX40 agonist ivuxolimab. The chain couples TRBV11-3 to TRBJ2-3, with D uncertain. This clonotype originated in an adult with an advanced solid tumor such as melanoma, head and neck, liver or kidney cancer. This CDR3 is CASSLDLSDTQYF. The CDR3 DNA follows: TGTGCCAGCAGCTTAGATTTGTCAGATACGCAGTATTTT.